A single sample gave rise to the 27 T cell receptor beta chains below, sequenced in a study of blood T cells in healthy people across ages. With a J-beta primer mix and a sample-barcoded 5' primer, a second PCR ran about 6 to 11 cycles. Using its own MiXCR run on the 5' RACE reads, TCRdb lists one record per CDR3 protein. The sample consists of 750,000 to 950,000 distinct CDR3 sequences, around a quarter of them appearing once. The same specimen was also included in a second study, on T cells of mothers and their children.

Sample: blood. All receptors come from a boy between 5 and 17 years old in good health.

The chain joins TRBV3-1 to TRBJ1-5, with a tentative D call TRBD1 (6 bases). CDR3 length equals 13 residues. Germline values: CDR1 LGHDT, CDR2 YNNKEL (reference sequence). V lost 0 bases and J lost 6, with 6 bases in between. The CDR3 DNA reads as TGTGCCAGCAGCCAAGAGGGGGCTCAGCCCCAGCATTTT. This sequence encodes CASSQEGAQPQHF.

This clonotype was observed a few times. CDR3 amino acids: CASSLANTEKLFF. DNA for the CDR3: TGTGCCAGCAGTTTAGCGAACACGGAAAAACTGTTTTTT. The V gene is TRBV12-3 or TRBV12-4, the J gene TRBJ1-4, with D unclear. This CDR3 comprises 13 residues. The V end lost 0 bases, the J end lost 8 bases, and 7 bases lay between the germline ends.

Written as DNA, the CDR3 is TGTGCCAGCAGCTTGGGGCCCGGGACATTGAACACTGAAGCTTTCTTT. It yields the protein CASSLGPGTLNTEAFF. This chain joins TRBV5-6 and TRBJ1-1; D is perhaps TRBD1 (6 bases). The CDR3 contains 16 residues. Germline CDR1 SGHDT, CDR2 YYEEEE. The germline V and J ends were trimmed by 0 bases and 0 bases, with 12 bases remaining between them.

The V call is TRBV5-1, the J call TRBJ2-3; the D gene is possibly TRBD2 (5 bases). CDR3 length equals 16 residues. Deletions cut 1 base from V and 1 base from J, with 13 bases between. Per germline, CDR1 SGHRS and CDR2 YFSETQ. The CDR3 DNA follows: TGCGCCAGCAGCTTGAGGAGGCAAACTGGCACAGATACGCAGTATTTT. It translates to CASSLRRQTGTDTQYF.

This clonotype occurred once. The V gene is TRBV20-1, the J gene TRBJ2-5; D is perhaps TRBD2 (7 bases). The germline V gene encodes CDR1 DFQATT and CDR2 SNEGSKA (reference sequence). This CDR3 comprises 14 residues. The CDR3 coding sequence is TGCAGCCCCCGCGGGGGCCCGTGGCAAGAGACCCAGTACTTC. It specifies CSPRGGPWQETQYF.

In this sample, this clonotype turned up many times. The chain combines TRBV28 with TRBJ2-3, with 7 positions matching TRBD2. The CDR3 has 15 amino acids. V was pared by 6 bases and J by 2 bases, with 8 bases of the junction left unmatched. Germline V gene sequence: CDR1 MDHEN, CDR2 SYDVKM. This CDR3 reads CASSPPSGITDTQYF. CDR3 nucleotides: TGTGCCAGCAGCCCTCCTAGCGGAATCACAGATACGCAGTATTTT.

This clonotype was detected only a few times. The chain has TRBV7-9 and TRBJ2-1; no clear D gene. This CDR3 has 16 amino acids. With 0 bases removed from V and 1 base from J, the gap between germline ends came to 10 bases. Per the germline V gene, CDR1 is SEHNR and CDR2 is FQNEAQ (reference sequence). This chain's CDR3 is CASSLAGWESYNEQFF. The CDR3 bases are TGTGCCAGCAGCTTAGCGGGGTGGGAATCCTACAATGAGCAGTTCTTC. Filled out from reference TRBV7-9 and TRBJ2-1, the complete variable domain reads DTGVSQNPRHKITKRGQNVTFRCDPISEHNRLYWYRQTLGQGPEFLTYFQNEAQLEKSRLLSDRFSAERPKGSFSTLEIQRTEQGDSAMYLCASSLAGWESYNEQFFGPGTRLTVL.

Of note for this clonotype: One end of the junction varies from germline; a read error may be responsible. The chain recombines TRBV29-1 with TRBJ2-3, with 7 nucleotides matching TRBD2. CDR1 and CDR2 (germline): SQVTM, ANQGSEA. There are 14 residues in the CDR3. CDR3 nucleotide sequence: TGCAGCGTAGAACCAGCGGGACTCACAGGTACGCAGTATTTT. It is translated as CSVEPAGLTGTQYF.

The chain combines TRBV12-3 or TRBV12-4 with TRBJ1-1; the D is unclear. The V end was cut by 7 bases, the J end by 4 bases, with 13 bases between. CDR3 length: 13 residues. The CDR3 loop reads CASNPRGTTEAFF. As DNA, the CDR3 is TGTGCCAGCAATCCCCGCGGCACCACTGAAGCTTTCTTT.

This clonotype turned up a few times. The rearrangement links TRBV5-6 to TRBJ2-4, with TRBD1 identical over 7 bases. V shed 4 bases and J 7 bases; nucleotides not matched to a gene: 8. The CDR3 is 14 amino acids. Germline-derived CDR1 and CDR2 are SGHDT and YYEEEE. The CDR3 DNA follows: TGTGCCAGCAGCGAGGGGGCCCTGACGAACATTCAGTACTTC. Amino acids: CASSEGALTNIQYF.

Turning to this clonotype: The germline gene is not matched at one end of the junction; a read error may be the cause. The V call is TRBV29-1, the J call TRBJ2-5, with a tentative D call TRBD1 (6 bases). There are 14 residues in the CDR3. From germline, CDR1 is SQVTM and CDR2 ANQGSEA. The CDR3: CSVEKASSGETLYF. The DNA for the CDR3 is TGCAGCGTTGAGAAGGCTAGCTCAGGGGAGACCCTGTACTTC.

The chain combines TRBV9 with TRBJ1-3; possible D gene TRBD1, 5 bases. V gave up 4 bases and J gave up 3 bases, with 14 bases separating them. The CDR3 is made up of 15 amino acids. Germline V gene lookup returns CDR1 SGDLS and CDR2 YYNGEE. The CDR3: CASSHSTASGNTIYF. CDR3 DNA sequence: TGTGCCAGCAGCCATTCGACAGCAAGTGGAAACACCATATATTTT.

In nucleotides, the CDR3 is TGTGCCAGCAGTGTGAGTTTAGAGACCCAGTACTTC. Protein: CASSVSLETQYF. V usage is TRBV5-6 and J usage is TRBJ2-5; D call uncertain. CDR3 size: 12 residues. The germline V gene encodes CDR1 SGHDT and CDR2 YYEEEE. V lost 5 bases, J lost 4 bases, and 9 bases lay in between.

This clonotype has just a few counts. The J gene is TRBJ1-4, the V gene TRBV5-1, with 7 nucleotides matching TRBD1. The V segment lost 2 bases and the J segment 0 bases; nucleotides outside the gene matches: 1. The germline V gene has CDR1 SGHRS and CDR2 YFSETQ. The CDR3 has 15 residues. The DNA of the CDR3 is TGCGCCAGCAGCTTTGGACAGGCAACTAATGAAAAACTGTTTTTT. It specifies CASSFGQATNEKLFF.

This clonotype was detected once. This rearrangement joins TRBV27 to TRBJ2-1, with 7 bases aligning to TRBD1. The CDR3 contains 13 residues. Per the germline V gene, CDR1 is MNHEY and CDR2 is SMNVEV (reference sequence). The junction had 4 bases not matched to a gene; V was cut back by 5 bases and J by 6 bases. CDR3 sequence: CASSDRVGNEQFF. Here the CDR3 DNA reads TGTGCCAGCAGTGACAGGGTTGGCAATGAGCAGTTCTTC.

The rearrangement uses TRBV10-3 and TRBJ2-1; D might be TRBD2 (7 bases). The CDR3 has 16 residues. The V gene lost 4 bases and the J gene lost 5 bases, with 18 bases spanning the gap. Germline-derived CDR1 and CDR2 are ENHRY and SYGVKD. CDR3 sequence reads: CAISGPPGGQNNEQFF. The CDR3 DNA reads as TGTGCCATCAGTGGCCCACCCGGGGGGCAGAACAATGAGCAGTTCTTC.

The rearrangement joins TRBV5-1 to TRBJ2-1, with 8 bases aligning to TRBD2. This CDR3 has 15 residues. Germline CDR1 is SGHRS and CDR2 is YFSETQ. J was trimmed by 5 bases and V by 4 bases; bases with no gene match: 8. The CDR3 DNA is TGCGCCAGCAGCCAGACGGGACTAGGGGACAATGAGCAGTTCTTC. It translates to CASSQTGLGDNEQFF.

J is TRBJ2-7 and V is TRBV27, with D perhaps matching TRBD1 (5 bases). The DNA end favors TRBJ2-1, so the J call may be wrong. CDR1 is MNHEY, CDR2 SMNVEV, per germline (reference sequence). The CDR3 runs to 13 residues. The CDR3 DNA reads TGTGCCAGCAGTTATAAACAGGTCAATGAGCAGTTCTTC. As protein: CASSYKQVNEQFF.

CDR3 sequence reads: CSARIYRARPPQETQYF. DNA of the CDR3: TGCAGTGCTAGGATTTACAGGGCCCGGCCCCCTCAAGAGACCCAGTACTTC. V gene TRBV20-1 combines with J gene TRBJ2-5; TRBD1 might be the D (6 bases). The CDR3 has 17 amino acids. Germline V gene sequence: CDR1 DFQATT, CDR2 SNEGSKA (reference sequence). Trimming took 3 bases from V and 2 from J, leaving 22 bases between them.

The chain has TRBV5-1 and TRBJ2-7, with 7 bases lining up with TRBD2. The CDR3 is 15 amino acids. Per the germline V gene, CDR1 is SGHRS and CDR2 is YFSETQ. J gave up 2 bases and V 4 bases, and 9 bases lay outside the gene matches. CDR3: CASSGGRTRAYEQYF. CDR3 coding DNA: TGCGCCAGCAGCGGAGGTAGGACTAGGGCCTACGAGCAGTACTTC.

The chain joins TRBV12-3 or TRBV12-4 to TRBJ1-4, with D perhaps TRBD1 (6 bases). Trimming pared 6 bases from V and 5 bases from J, leaving 19 bases between. This CDR3 contains 16 residues. CDR3 nucleotide sequence: TGTGCCAGCAGCCTCACAGGGCCCATATCGAATGAAAAACTGTTTTTT. Its protein is CASSLTGPISNEKLFF.

The V and J genes are TRBV4-1 and TRBJ2-5; 7 bases are shared with TRBD2. The CDR3 runs 14 residues. Losses at the gene ends were 0 bases for V and 5 bases for J; bases not matched to a gene: 3. The V gene's germline CDR1 is MGHRA and CDR2 YSYEKL. CDR3 DNA sequence: TGCGCCAGCAGCCAAGATTGGGGGGGGGAGACCCAGTACTTC. It encodes CASSQDWGGETQYF.

Only one count was recorded for this clonotype. The chain joins TRBV7-3 to TRBJ2-2, with 11 bases identical to TRBD2. Germline CDR1 is SGHTA and CDR2 is FQGTGA. The CDR3 covers 17 residues. With V trimmed by 0 bases and J by 6 bases, 6 bases remained unmatched. CDR3: CASSLTSGLAASGELFF. CDR3 coding DNA: TGTGCCAGCAGCTTAACGTCGGGACTAGCGGCCTCCGGGGAGCTGTTTTTT.

The rearrangement links TRBV20-1 to TRBJ1-6, with D perhaps TRBD1 (6 bases). The V gene's germline CDR1 is DFQATT and CDR2 SNEGSKA (reference sequence). The CDR3 spans 14 residues. Trimming shortened V by 5 bases and J by 7 bases, and 15 bases separated the two germline ends. CDR3 region: CSADPAGANSPLHF. CDR3 bases: TGCAGTGCTGACCCGGCGGGGGCGAATTCACCCCTCCACTTT.

This chain connects TRBV11-1 to TRBJ2-1, with 13 bases aligning to TRBD2. The CDR3 has 14 residues. Germline V gene sequence: CDR1 SGHAT, CDR2 FQDESV (reference sequence). Germline trimming cut 5 bases from V and 11 bases from J; bases unmatched to any gene: 6. The CDR3 nucleotides are TGTGCCAGCAGCCGACGGACTAGCGGGGGCCAGCAGTTCTTC. Translating gives CASSRRTSGGQQFF.

This clonotype was seen repeatedly, ten times or more. This rearrangement joins TRBV29-1 to TRBJ2-5; tentatively, D is TRBD1 or TRBD2 (5 bases each). CDR3 length equals 12 residues. Germline CDR1 is SQVTM and CDR2 is ANQGSEA. With 6 bases removed from V and 1 base from J, the gap between germline ends came to 9 bases. CDR3 loop: CSVPGTQETQYF. DNA for the CDR3: TGCAGCGTCCCCGGGACCCAAGAGACCCAGTACTTC.

This chain links TRBV12-3 or TRBV12-4 with TRBJ2-1; tentatively, D is TRBD2 (6 bases). The CDR3 contains 16 residues. Trimming cost V 3 bases and J 10 bases, with 22 bases left between them. The CDR3 DNA is TGTGCCAGCAGTTTTAGGGACTCCGCCGGCTCCAGGGAGCAGTTCTTC. Translated: CASSFRDSAGSREQFF.